Shown below are 14 T cell receptor beta chains from a single sample sequenced in a study of Ad26.COV2.S vaccination and SARS-CoV-2 variants. TCRdb's copy holds only in-frame clones and misses some; the assay was immunoSEQ multiplex PCR. The sample lists about 420,000 clones; approximately 87% were seen once. Regarding treatment: 15 to 20 received Ad26.COV2.S at low or high dose, single or two shots; several received placebo; per-sample allocation not given. Sampling took place 63 days after the first vaccine or placebo injection. Sequencing was performed on peripheral blood, taken in a trial of Ad26.COV2.S vaccine versus placebo. These receptors all come from a person aged 18-65 years who received the Ad26.COV2.S COVID-19 vaccine or a placebo.

The chain carries TRBV30 and TRBJ1-1; TRBD1 agrees at 7 bases. This CDR3 has 14 amino acids. V was clipped by 0 bases and J by 6 bases; unmatched bases: 7. Germline V gene lookup returns CDR1 GTSNPN and CDR2 SVGIG (reference sequence). CDR3 sequence reads: CAWSVQGLESEAFF. CDR3 nucleotides: TGTGCCTGGAGTGTACAGGGGTTAGAGTCTGAAGCTTTCTTT.

J is TRBJ2-1 and V is TRBV19, with 10 bases matching TRBD2. This CDR3 spans 15 amino acids. The V and J ends lost 4 bases and 8 bases, in that order; junction bases with no gene match: 8. Looked up from germline, CDR1 is LNHDA and CDR2 is SQIVND (reference sequence). Here the CDR3 DNA reads TGTGCCAGTAGTAGCGGCCTAGCGGGGGACCATGAGCAGTTCTTC. Translating it yields CASSSGLAGDHEQFF.

The chain uses TRBV18 and TRBJ2-3; D is possibly TRBD2 (5 bases). The CDR3 sequence is 15 residues long. Germline V CDR1 and CDR2: KGHSH, LQKENI. V was pared by 2 bases and J by 4 bases, with 13 bases between. DNA for the CDR3: TGTGCCAGCTCACCAAGGACTGCTTTCGCAGATACGCAGTATTTT. This translates into CASSPRTAFADTQYF.

The chain has TRBV7-9 and TRBJ1-1; D is unresolved. Germline V gene sequence: CDR1 SEHNR, CDR2 FQNEAQ (reference sequence). Trimming removed 7 bases from V and 4 bases from J, with 13 bases in between. The CDR3 loop spans 13 amino acids. CDR3 in amino acids: CASNLDGSTEAFF. DNA of the CDR3: TGTGCCAGCAATCTTGACGGAAGCACTGAAGCTTTCTTT.

The chain uses TRBV29-1 and TRBJ2-2; 7 nucleotides line up with TRBD1. Trimming cost V 4 bases and J 2 bases; bases outside gene matches: 7. This CDR3 contains 15 residues. Germline-derived CDR1 and CDR2 are SQVTM and ANQGSEA. CDR3 loop: CSVVLSGGNTGELFF. In DNA form, the CDR3 reads TGCAGCGTTGTATTGTCAGGGGGAAACACCGGGGAGCTGTTTTTT.

The chain employs TRBV6-6 and TRBJ2-7; D is unclear. V gave up 5 bases and J gave up 1 base, with 18 bases separating them. Germline CDR1 reads MNHNY; CDR2 reads SVGAGI (reference sequence). The CDR3 spans 16 residues. CDR3 bases: TGTGCCAGCAGTAAACCCCGGACCGAGGAGTCCTACGAGCAGTACTTC. This gives the protein CASSKPRTEESYEQYF.

This chain connects TRBV5-6 to TRBJ1-2, with D maybe TRBD1 (5 bases). Trimming pared 4 bases from V and 8 bases from J, leaving 18 bases between. CDR1 and CDR2 (germline): SGHDT, YYEEEE. CDR3 size: 14 residues. The CDR3 DNA reads TGTGCCAGCAGCGTGGGACTGCCCGGGGAAGGCTACACCTTC. As protein: CASSVGLPGEGYTF.

The CDR3 DNA reads TGTGCCACCAGCAGAGACCGCACTAACTATGGCTACACCTTC. Translation: CATSRDRTNYGYTF. The J gene is TRBJ1-2, the V gene TRBV15; D unclear. The V end was cut by 0 bases, the J end by 0 bases, with 5 bases between. This CDR3 contains 14 residues. Germline assignment: CDR1 LNHNV and CDR2 YYDKDF (reference sequence).

The V and J genes are TRBV18 and TRBJ1-6; D is unresolved. Germline-derived CDR1 and CDR2 are KGHSH and LQKENI. The CDR3 length is 13 residues. Between the trimmed V and J ends, which lost 7 bases and 10 bases, there was a span of 14 bases. The CDR3 protein is CASLREGGSPLHF. The CDR3, as DNA: TGTGCCAGCTTGCGGGAGGGAGGATCACCCCTCCACTTT.

This clone was counted a few times. The chain joins TRBV7-3 to TRBJ2-7; tentatively, D is TRBD1 (5 bases). The CDR3 is made up of 15 amino acids. Germline CDR1 and CDR2: SGHTA and FQGTGA. V lost 1 base and J lost 4, with 14 bases in between. As DNA, the CDR3 is TGTGCCAGCAGCTTAAACGCAGGGTCAGTGTACGAGCAGTACTTC. Translating it yields CASSLNAGSVYEQYF.

CDR3 loop: CASSLGDRVAFF. The CDR3 nucleotides are TGCGCCAGCAGCTTAGGGGACAGGGTGGCTTTCTTT. V and J are TRBV5-1 and TRBJ1-1; 9 positions match TRBD1. Germline V gives CDR1 SGHRS, CDR2 YFSETQ. V was clipped by 2 bases and J by 11 bases; unmatched bases: 4. The CDR3 spans 12 residues.

The chain links TRBV30 to TRBJ2-4; no clear D gene. The V and J ends lost 1 base and 3 bases respectively, with 13 bases between them. The CDR3 spans 15 residues. The germline V gene has CDR1 GTSNPN and CDR2 SVGIG (reference sequence). CDR3 sequence: CAWSDLNFNKNIQYF. CDR3 sequence (DNA): TGTGCCTGGAGTGACCTAAATTTTAACAAAAACATTCAGTACTTC.

This chain connects TRBV5-1 to TRBJ1-4, with 7 bases identical to TRBD1. CDR3 length: 14 residues. The ends lost 1 base at V and 8 bases at J; junction bases unmatched: 5. Germline CDR1 reads SGHRS; CDR2 reads YFSETQ. CDR3: CASSLKTGYEKLFF. The CDR3 DNA is TGCGCCAGCAGCTTGAAGACAGGGTACGAAAAACTGTTTTTT.

This rearrangement joins TRBV7-8 to TRBJ1-1; D remains unclear. The CDR3 is 18 amino acids. From germline, CDR1 is SGHVS and CDR2 FQNEAQ. Deletions cut 1 base from V and 4 bases from J, with 22 bases between. DNA of the CDR3: TGTGCCAGCAGCTTAGGTTCGGTCGCGGCGCAAGTTGTCACTGAAGCTTTCTTT. Translated, it gives CASSLGSVAAQVVTEAFF.